This TCR beta chain stems from a study of T cells in Graves' hyperthyroidism and ophthalmopathy. Researchers amplified the TCR beta CDR3 regions from RNA transcripts. HTBI primers drove first-round RT-PCR of the TCR CDR3. TCRdb analysed the multiplex PCR reads with MiXCR anew, one entry per CDR3 protein. The table includes around 350,000 distinct CDR3 sequences, roughly 19% detected once. The germline V gene encodes CDR1 SGHTA and CDR2 FQGNSA. CDR3 length: 14 residues. The junction had 7 bases not matched to a gene; V was cut back by 4 bases and J by 4 bases. PBMCs were derived from 7.5 to 10 ml fresh peripheral blood. This clonotype is a singleton in its sample.

The sequencing input was blood. V and J are TRBV7-2 and TRBJ2-7, with 7 bases aligning to TRBD2. This TCR was recovered from a woman aged 18-35 years with Graves' hyperthyroidism. Here the CDR3 DNA reads TGTGCCAGCAGCTCCCTAGCGGCGGAATACGAGCAGTACTTC. This sequence encodes CASSSLAAEYEQYF.